The T cell receptor beta chain under discussion was sequenced for a study of blood T cells in healthy people across ages. Germline assignment: CDR1 DFQATT and CDR2 SNEGSKA (reference sequence). The CDR3 totals 15 residues. V was clipped by 3 bases and J by 2 bases, with 11 bases between them. The table lists this clonotype with a count of one. Together with a sample-barcoded 5' primer, a J-beta primer mix was included in a second PCR lasting roughly 6 to 12 cycles. Sequencing of every sample gave 3 million or more CDR3-containing paired-end reads. TCRdb independently ran MiXCR on the 5' RACE reads; one entry per CDR3 protein. The data hold hundreds of thousands of distinct CDR3 sequences, with 52% observed a single time.

This receptor was identified in a woman of 80 years or more in good health. V is TRBV20-1 and J is TRBJ2-6, with D tentatively TRBD2 (5 bases). Material for sequencing was blood. The CDR3 is CSARAGEPGANVLTF. CDR3 coding DNA: TGCAGTGCTAGGGCCGGGGAGCCTGGGGCCAACGTCCTGACTTTC.